This section outlines one T cell receptor (beta chain) sequence together with its context. The source of the sample is a study of shared clonotypes between healthy human individuals. Bulk PBMC genomic DNA spanned ten immunoSEQ deep plates. Sequencing was performed with immunoSEQ multiplex PCR; in TCRdb, only in-frame clones are kept and a portion is missing. In the table there are about 560,000 clones, just over 75% of which are singletons. J gave up 0 bases and V 5 bases, and 2 bases lay outside the gene matches. The CDR3 loop spans 15 amino acids. Germline CDR1 SNHLY, CDR2 FYNNEI. J is TRBJ2-2 and V is TRBV2; 8 bases are shared with TRBD1. Material for sequencing was PBMCs. The sequence was collected from a woman in her forties in good health. Some clones in this sample may be carry-over from other donors' samples. As DNA, the CDR3 is TGTGCCAGCAGTCCGGACAGGGCGAACACCGGGGAGCTGTTTTTT. It encodes CASSPDRANTGELFF.